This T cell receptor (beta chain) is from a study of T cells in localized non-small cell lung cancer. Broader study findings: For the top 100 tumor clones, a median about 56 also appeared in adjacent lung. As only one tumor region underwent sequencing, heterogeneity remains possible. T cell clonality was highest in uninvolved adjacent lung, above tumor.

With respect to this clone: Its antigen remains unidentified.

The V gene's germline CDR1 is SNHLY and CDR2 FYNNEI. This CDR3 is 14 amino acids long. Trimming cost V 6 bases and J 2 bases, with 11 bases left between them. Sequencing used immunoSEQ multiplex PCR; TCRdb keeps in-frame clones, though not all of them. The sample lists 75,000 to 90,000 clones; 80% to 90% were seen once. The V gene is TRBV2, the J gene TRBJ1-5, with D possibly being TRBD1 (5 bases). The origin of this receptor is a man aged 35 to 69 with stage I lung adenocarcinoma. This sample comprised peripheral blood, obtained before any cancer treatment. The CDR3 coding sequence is TGTGCCAGCAGCTACAGGTCCGGCAATCAGCCCCAGCATTTT. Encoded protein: CASSYRSGNQPQHF.